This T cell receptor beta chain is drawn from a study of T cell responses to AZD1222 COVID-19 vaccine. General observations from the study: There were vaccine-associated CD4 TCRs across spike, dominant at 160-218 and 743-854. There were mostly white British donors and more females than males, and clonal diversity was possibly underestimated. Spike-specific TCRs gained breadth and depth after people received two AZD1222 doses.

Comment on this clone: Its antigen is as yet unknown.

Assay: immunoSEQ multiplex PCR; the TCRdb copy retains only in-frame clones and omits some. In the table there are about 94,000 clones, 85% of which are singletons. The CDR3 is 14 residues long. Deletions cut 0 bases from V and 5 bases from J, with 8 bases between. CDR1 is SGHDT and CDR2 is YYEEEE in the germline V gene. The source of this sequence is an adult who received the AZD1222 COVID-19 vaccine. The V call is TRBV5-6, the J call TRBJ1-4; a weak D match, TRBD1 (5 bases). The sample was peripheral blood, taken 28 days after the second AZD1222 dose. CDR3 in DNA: TGTGCCAGCAGCTTGGCGGGGGTGAATGAAAAACTGTTTTTT. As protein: CASSLAGVNEKLFF. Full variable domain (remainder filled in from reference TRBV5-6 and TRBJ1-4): DAGVTQSPTHLIKTRGQQVTLRCSPKSGHDTVSWYQQALGQGPQFIFQYYEEEERQRGNFPDRFSGHQFPNYSSELNVNALLLGDSALYLCASSLAGVNEKLFFGSGTQLSVL.